This is a list of T cell receptor beta chains from one sample in a study of T-cell memory formation after mild COVID-19. MiXCR, run by TCRdb on the 5' RACE reads, gives a single entry per CDR3 protein. The table has 150,000 or so distinct CDR3 sequences, roughly a third seen once; the top ten hold 12%. The material sequenced was PBMCs or a T cell subset sorted from them (not recorded which). These receptors were obtained from an adult woman who had mild COVID-19 (a few samples of this study predate the infection). Cell type and time point are not known. Both conserved end residues are part of each CDR3.

v_call,j_call,cdr3_aa
TRBV7-9,TRBJ2-5,CASSLGDGTQYF
TRBV29-1,TRBJ1-2,CSVDETGRGTYGYTF
TRBV7-9,TRBJ1-2,CASSFTRADYGYTF
TRBV27,TRBJ2-1,CASSKLAGGSYNEQFF
TRBV4-2,TRBJ1-5,CASSQEGGWQPQHF
TRBV30,TRBJ2-3,CAWSVMGQGADTQYF
TRBV5-1,TRBJ2-2,CASSFGHRVDGELFF
TRBV2,TRBJ1-1,CASSEDTGMNTEAFF
TRBV30,TRBJ2-1,CAWSRLSGVGNEQFF
TRBV19,TRBJ2-3,CASSIRAGPSTDTQYF
TRBV6-2/TRBV6-3,TRBJ1-1,CASRSQGGGTEAFF
TRBV11-2,TRBJ1-1,CASSLVRGTEAFF
TRBV25-1,TRBJ2-3,CASAPTSGTSTDTQYF
TRBV28,TRBJ1-5,CASRRPGQPQHF
TRBV7-6,TRBJ2-3,CASSLGGAGGFWTDTQYF
TRBV20-1,TRBJ2-7,CSATSGTSGYEQYF
TRBV25-1,TRBJ1-6,CASSVRQGANSPLHF
TRBV2,TRBJ1-1,CASSKEAFTEAFF
TRBV4-2,TRBJ2-3,CASSPRPQGSTDTQYF
TRBV4-1,TRBJ2-1,CASSRGQGNEQFF
TRBV7-6,TRBJ2-3,CASSGWTSGTDTQYF
TRBV7-8,TRBJ2-1,CASSPWTSGGIEQFF
TRBV25-1,TRBJ1-1,CASGGTSSGAFF
TRBV7-2,TRBJ1-1,CASIIGQGHTEAFF
TRBV29-1,TRBJ1-2,CSVSRGLYGYTF
TRBV7-9,TRBJ1-1,CASRQGNTEAFF
TRBV24-1,TRBJ2-1,CATTGGYYNEQFF
TRBV3-1,TRBJ2-1,CASSQERLAGNNEQFF
TRBV5-1,TRBJ2-5,CASSRTGLTSVVETQYF
TRBV18,TRBJ2-1,CASSPVGLTLGNEQFF
TRBV30,TRBJ2-7,CAWKGQGVEQYF
TRBV11-2,TRBJ2-1,CASSHRDPEQFF
TRBV12-3/TRBV12-4,TRBJ2-3,CASSLSVAGAPDTQYF
TRBV7-2,TRBJ2-5,CASSLRTGRAQETQYF
TRBV15,TRBJ2-1,CATSRVFDDNEQFF
TRBV6-5,TRBJ1-1,CASSEGRNTEAFF
TRBV5-1,TRBJ2-7,CASSAPGLGEQYF
TRBV12-3/TRBV12-4,TRBJ1-1,CASTLTGLNTEAFF
TRBV5-1,TRBJ2-1,CASSLGTVNEQFF
TRBV12-3/TRBV12-4,TRBJ2-7,CASSSASGSLQQYF
TRBV14,TRBJ1-3,CASSRGNTIYF
TRBV29-1,TRBJ2-1,CSAAGLLNNEQFF
TRBV10-3,TRBJ2-1,CAISGQGENEQFF
TRBV12-3/TRBV12-4,TRBJ2-5,CASSFAGLETQYF
TRBV7-9,TRBJ2-7,CASSSGDRFREQYF
TRBV5-6,TRBJ2-7,CASSLVSRDPDEQYF
TRBV20-1,TRBJ2-1,CSARGASGMVYEQFF
TRBV7-2,TRBJ2-7,CASSPDYRGHTYEQYF
TRBV7-2,TRBJ2-5,CASSLGKGYKETQYF
TRBV10-3,TRBJ1-6,CAISESGIQGGSPLHF
TRBV12-3/TRBV12-4,TRBJ2-3,CASSRGRSDTQYF
TRBV29-1,TRBJ2-1,CSVDGRLAGFNNEQFF
TRBV6-5,TRBJ2-4,CASSPGTGVRNIQYF
TRBV7-2,TRBJ2-1,CASSLAGVWTENNEQFF
TRBV6-5,TRBJ1-1,CASSYRRLNTEAFF
TRBV7-8,TRBJ2-1,CASSLRVATPPGNEQFF
TRBV4-1,TRBJ2-7,CASSQATGTGKNEQYF
TRBV5-1,TRBJ1-1,CASSQGQEAAEAFF
TRBV20-1,TRBJ1-1,CSARGLRQGNTEAFF
TRBV7-9,TRBJ2-5,CASSSQGFVETQYF